This TCR beta chain is from a study of control samples from healthy donors and cancer patients. Using immunoSEQ multiplex PCR, the repertoire was profiled, and TCRdb retains in-frame clones only, with some absent. This table holds 90,000 to 95,000 clones, approximately 86% found once. This TCR was recovered from a young man in good health. Sequenced material: blood.

In DNA form, the CDR3 reads TGTGCCAGCTCACCCGACAGTCCACGAAGGGGTGAGCAGTTCTTC. Translating gives CASSPDSPRRGEQFF. The rearrangement uses TRBV18 and TRBJ2-1; TRBD1 might be the D (5 bases). Germline lookup yields CDR1 KGHSH and CDR2 LQKENI. V was trimmed by 3 bases and J by 9 bases, leaving 18 bases between them. This CDR3 spans 15 amino acids.